This record looks at one TCR beta chain sequence and its context. Its antigen is not identified. This CDR3 has 14 amino acids. V was cut by 4 bases and J by 5 bases, with 15 bases left in between. Germline CDR1 is MGHRA and CDR2 is YSYEKL. The data stem from a study of CD8+ T cells in alopecia areata. Turning to the study itself: Patients remained on tofacitinib for 6 to 18 months and then went 6 months without it.

Extracted RNA was reverse transcribed, and the resulting cDNA served as sequencing template. The protocol was immunoSEQ multiplex PCR, while the TCRdb copy is restricted to in-frame clones and leaves out a portion. The data contain more than 200,000 clones, roughly 69% of them singletons. Regarding the study as a whole: Sequenced scalp T cells also include alphabeta T cells resident in normal skin. Alopecia totalis/universalis scalp especially showed more expanded CD8+ clones than normal scalp. Researchers reported that TCR sharing among patients proved less clear than in mice, possibly HLA-linked.

This chain connects TRBV4-1 to TRBJ2-7; no clear D. The sequence was collected from a human donor with alopecia areata. The sequencing used CD4+ T cells sorted from blood, collected at week 0. The CDR3 protein is CASSLRLDANEQYF. CDR3 DNA sequence: TGCGCCAGCAGCCTAAGGCTGGACGCGAACGAGCAGTACTTC.